Each of the 15 T cell receptor beta chains below was sequenced from the same sample in a study of beta chain features in type 1 diabetes. Study results and limitations: All four CD4+ subsets from Type 1 diabetes patients carried moderately but significantly shorter TCRB CDR3s.

Sequencing targeted expressed TCRB transcripts, as all isolated RNA had been reverse transcribed. TCRdb's table, derived via immunoSEQ multiplex PCR, lists solely in-frame clones and lacks some. Seen here are about 700,000 clones, roughly 12% observed once, and the top ten hold around 0.022%. The antigens for these receptors are not known. The sequenced sample consisted of naive CD4+ T cells from blood. Receptor source: a man in his late teens or twenties with type 1 diabetes.

This clone has just one count. The chain uses TRBV5-6 and TRBJ2-3; TRBD1 matches 9 bases. The germline gives CDR1 SGHDT, CDR2 YYEEEE. V lost 4 bases to trimming and J lost 4 bases; unmatched junction nucleotides: 4. The CDR3 extends over 14 amino acids. The CDR3 sequence: CASSQQGAPDTQYF. In DNA form, the CDR3 reads TGTGCCAGCAGCCAACAGGGGGCCCCAGATACGCAGTATTTT. Using reference TRBV5-6 and TRBJ2-3 for the parts outside the CDR3, the full variable domain is DAGVTQSPTHLIKTRGQQVTLRCSPKSGHDTVSWYQQALGQGPQFIFQYYEEEERQRGNFPDRFSGHQFPNYSSELNVNALLLGDSALYLCASSQQGAPDTQYFGPGTRLTVL.

The rearrangement joins TRBV12-5 to TRBJ1-1, with a weak D call TRBD1 (5 bases). This CDR3 contains 13 residues. Germline assignment: CDR1 LGHNT and CDR2 FRNRAP. V was cut by 5 bases and J by 5 bases, with 12 bases left in between. CDR3 residues: CASGPTGETEAFF. The CDR3 nucleotides are TGTGCTAGTGGTCCCACGGGGGAGACTGAAGCTTTCTTT.

This chain connects TRBV2 to TRBJ2-3; TRBD2 matches 9 bases. The germline V gene encodes CDR1 SNHLY and CDR2 FYNNEI. The junction had 4 bases not matched to a gene; V was cut back by 7 bases and J by 2 bases. The CDR3 loop spans 14 amino acids. CDR3 nucleotides: TGTGCCAGCACCCGACTAGCGGACACAGATACGCAGTATTTT. Protein: CASTRLADTDTQYF.

The chain is built from TRBV29-1 and TRBJ2-1; 7 bases match TRBD1. J lost 0 bases, V lost 5 bases, and 4 bases had no gene match. Germline loops: CDR1 SQVTM, CDR2 ANQGSEA. The CDR3 extends over 14 amino acids. DNA of the CDR3: TGCAGCGTTATAGGGGGCTACTCCTACAATGAGCAGTTCTTC. Protein sequence: CSVIGGYSYNEQFF.

In this sample, this clone turned up a few times. The same CDR3 arises from other DNA sequences in this sample as well. The chain joins TRBV30 to TRBJ2-7; tentatively, D is TRBD1 or TRBD2 (6 bases each). V shed 3 bases and J shed 3 bases, with 15 bases lying between them. Germline CDR1 reads GTSNPN; CDR2 reads SVGIG (reference sequence). This CDR3 region has 14 residues. CDR3 sequence (DNA): TGTGCCTGGAGCGGGACCGGAGGGGGCTACGAGCAGTACTTC. Its translation: CAWSGTGGGYEQYF.

This clone was seen a few times. The gene calls are TRBV5-1 and TRBJ1-4, with D unresolved. The V gene's germline CDR1 is SGHRS and CDR2 YFSETQ. The CDR3 loop spans 13 amino acids. V shed 0 bases and J shed 8 bases, with 8 bases lying between them. The CDR3 protein is CASSLAAREKLFF. The CDR3 bases are TGCGCCAGCAGCTTGGCGGCGAGGGAAAAACTGTTTTTT.

The sample holds a few counts of this clone. The chain carries TRBV14 and TRBJ1-4; possibly TRBD1 for D (5 bases). Germline V gene data show CDR1 as SGHDN and CDR2 as FVKESK. Trimming left V 3 bases short and J 8 bases short, with 10 bases between. The CDR3 contains 13 residues. The CDR3 sequence: CASSQGPPEKLFF. CDR3 sequence (DNA): TGTGCCAGCAGCCAGGGGCCACCCGAAAAACTGTTTTTT.

For this clone: Different DNA sequences within this sample yield the same CDR3. The V and J genes are TRBV29-1 and TRBJ1-1, with D hard to call. Trimming took off 3 bases at V and 2 bases at J, with 10 bases between the two ends. Germline assignment: CDR1 SQVTM and CDR2 ANQGSEA. The CDR3 spans 13 residues. The DNA for the CDR3 is TGCAGCGTTGAGAGGACGGCTAACACTGAAGCTTTCTTT. Its translation is CSVERTANTEAFF.

This clone was detected a few times. The rearrangement uses TRBV5-4 and TRBJ2-7; D is perhaps TRBD2 (6 bases). Deletions cut 0 bases from V and 7 bases from J, with 14 bases between. CDR1 is SGHNT, CDR2 YYREEE, per germline (reference sequence). The CDR3 length is 14 residues. This CDR3 is CASSLAPGDEEQYF. In DNA form, the CDR3 reads TGTGCCAGCAGCTTGGCCCCGGGGGATGAGGAGCAGTACTTC.

This clone has more than one count but fewer than ten. The identical CDR3 is also encoded by other nucleotide sequences in the sample. V gene TRBV29-1 combines with J gene TRBJ1-1; D gene uncertain. Germline loops: CDR1 SQVTM, CDR2 ANQGSEA. This CDR3 has 13 amino acids. V lost 4 bases and J lost 0, with 9 bases in between. CDR3: CSVGGRLNTEAFF. CDR3 nucleotide sequence: TGCAGCGTTGGAGGCAGACTGAACACTGAAGCTTTCTTT.

The chain combines TRBV7-3 with TRBJ2-3, with 9 bases identical to TRBD1. From germline, CDR1 is SGHTA and CDR2 FQGTGA. This CDR3 region has 15 residues. V gave up 5 bases and J gave up 3 bases; unmatched junction bases: 6. The CDR3 here is CASSPHRGQTDTQYF. The CDR3 nucleotides read TGTGCCAGCAGCCCCCACAGGGGGCAAACAGATACGCAGTATTTT.

The J gene is TRBJ2-5, the V gene TRBV5-1; D ambiguous. This CDR3 has 15 residues. Germline values: CDR1 SGHRS, CDR2 YFSETQ. The ends were cut back, 0 bases at V and 2 bases at J, with 11 bases in the middle. In nucleotides, the CDR3 is TGCGCCAGCAGCTTGGTGGGTCAGAGACAAGAGACCCAGTACTTC. It codes for CASSLVGQRQETQYF.

There are a few counts of this clone. The V gene is TRBV2, the J gene TRBJ1-6; 9 bases align to TRBD1. The CDR3 is made up of 15 amino acids. After removal of 5 bases from V and 5 bases from J, the junction contained 4 bases not matched to a gene. CDR1 is SNHLY and CDR2 is FYNNEI in the germline V gene. CDR3 DNA: TGTGCCAGCAGTTGGGACAGGGTGGATAATTCACCCCTCCACTTT. It codes for CASSWDRVDNSPLHF. Full variable domain (remainder filled in from reference TRBV2 and TRBJ1-6): EPEVTQTPSHQVTQMGQEVILRCVPISNHLYFYWYRQILGQKVEFLVSFYNNEISEKSEIFDDQFSVERPDGSNFTLKIRSTKLEDSAMYFCASSWDRVDNSPLHFGNGTRLTVT.

The chain has TRBV5-4 and TRBJ1-2; 7 bases fit TRBD1. CDR3 length: 14 residues. Trimming removed 5 bases from V and 1 base from J; junction bases left unmatched: 5. Germline CDR1 reads SGHNT; CDR2 reads YYREEE (reference sequence). The CDR3 region has the DNA TGTGCCAGCAGACAGACAGGGAATAACTATGGCTACACCTTC. Translated, it gives CASRQTGNNYGYTF.

This clone has more than one count but fewer than ten. CDR3 DNA sequence: TGTGCCAGCAGCGCGAAAAACAGGGCTGGCTACACCTTC. It specifies CASSAKNRAGYTF. The chain is built from TRBV9 and TRBJ1-2; TRBD1 is a possible D gene (6 bases). The CDR3 runs to 13 residues. Germline V lookup: CDR1 SGDLS, CDR2 YYNGEE. Trimming shortened V by 3 bases and J by 7 bases, and 13 bases separated the two germline ends. Filled out from reference TRBV9 and TRBJ1-2, the complete variable domain reads DSGVTQTPKHLITATGQRVTLRCSPRSGDLSVYWYQQSLDQGLQFLIQYYNGEERAKGNILERFSAQQFPDLHSELNLSSLELGDSALYFCASSAKNRAGYTFGSGTRLTVV.